Listed below are T cell receptor beta chains from one sample, sequenced in a study of CD8 T cells in Susac syndrome. TCRdb independently ran MiXCR on the immunoSEQ multiplex PCR reads; one entry per CDR3 protein. This sample has over 150,000 distinct CDR3 sequences, with about 93% found just once. Sequencing was performed on CD4+ T cells from PBMCs. These receptors originate from a human donor with Susac syndrome. CDR3s include the opening cysteine and the closing phenylalanine or tryptophan. The D gene is left open where the match is weak. Part of the rows lack a size; the others show once, few, many or a class for expanded clones.

D gene	V gene	J gene	clone size	CDR3 protein	CDR3 DNA
-	TRBV5-1	TRBJ1-1	-	CASSLGIGTEAFF	TGCGCCAGCAGCTTGGGCATTGGGACTGAAGCTTTCTTT
-	TRBV3-1	TRBJ2-7	-	CASSQAGADPGEQYF	TGTGCCAGCAGCCAAGCGGGAGCAGATCCTGGAGAGCAGTACTTC
TRBD1	TRBV29-1	TRBJ2-1	-	CSVEDRGTGYNEQFF	TGCAGCGTTGAAGATCGCGGGACAGGTTACAATGAGCAGTTCTTC
-	TRBV29-1	TRBJ2-7	few	CRTYEQYF	TGCAGGACCTACGAGCAGTACTTC
-	TRBV29-1	TRBJ2-4	-	CSVRENIQYF	TGCAGCGTTCGGGAAAACATTCAGTACTTC
-	TRBV6-2/TRBV6-3	TRBJ2-2	-	CASRSTEAGELFF	TGTGCCAGCAGATCCACGGAGGCCGGGGAGCTGTTTTTT
-	TRBV20-1	TRBJ2-1	-	CSASTTNNEQFF	TGCAGTGCTAGCACTACCAACAATGAGCAGTTCTTC
-	TRBV20-1	TRBJ1-5	-	CSASAGGSGNQPQHF	TGCAGTGCTAGTGCGGGGGGCAGTGGCAATCAGCCCCAGCATTTT
-	TRBV7-2	TRBJ2-6	few	CASSLGPSGANVLTF	TGTGCCAGCAGCTTAGGCCCTTCTGGGGCCAACGTCCTGACTTTC
-	TRBV28	TRBJ1-1	-	CASNRLGAANTEAFF	TGTGCCAGCAACCGGCTTGGGGCAGCGAACACTGAAGCTTTCTTT
-	TRBV5-1	TRBJ2-3	-	CASSGAPTDTQYF	TGCGCCAGCAGCGGCGCGCCCACAGATACGCAGTATTTT
TRBD1	TRBV20-1	TRBJ2-5	-	CSAHRGQETQYF	TGCAGTGCTCACAGGGGCCAAGAGACCCAGTACTTC
-	TRBV27	TRBJ2-7	-	CASSLSWEGSYEQYF	TGTGCCAGCAGTTTATCGTGGGAAGGTTCCTACGAGCAGTACTTC
TRBD2	TRBV18	TRBJ2-3	-	CASSPRLAGDTDTQYF	TGTGCCAGCTCACCACGACTAGCGGGAGACACAGATACGCAGTATTTT
-	TRBV29-1	TRBJ2-7	-	CSVLLTSTGRGEQYF	TGCAGCGTTTTACTTACATCGACAGGCAGGGGCGAGCAGTACTTC
-	TRBV15	TRBJ2-7	-	CATSTRLTGNEQYF	TGTGCCACCAGCACCCGGCTCACCGGAAACGAGCAGTACTTC
TRBD1	TRBV5-1	TRBJ2-7	few	CASSLRQGASYEQYF	TGCGCCAGCAGCTTGCGACAGGGGGCTTCCTACGAGCAGTACTTC
TRBD2	TRBV20-1	TRBJ2-1	-	CSASLGGGRPEQFF	TGCAGTGCTAGTCTGGGGGGGGGACGCCCTGAGCAGTTCTTC
-	TRBV6-2/TRBV6-3	TRBJ2-7	-	CASSAENTYYEQYF	TGTGCCAGCAGTGCCGAGAACACCTACTACGAGCAGTACTTC
TRBD1	TRBV6-1	TRBJ2-6	-	CASKRQGEGISGANVLTF	TGTGCCAGCAAAAGACAGGGGGAAGGAATCTCTGGGGCCAACGTCCTGACTTTC
TRBD1	TRBV18	TRBJ1-1	-	CASSPPGGLNTEAFF	TGTGCCAGCTCACCCCCAGGGGGCCTGAACACTGAAGCTTTCTTT
-	TRBV7-9	TRBJ2-1	-	CASSLDGDVFLQFF	TGTGCCAGCAGCTTAGATGGGGACGTATTCTTGCAGTTCTTC
-	TRBV20-1	TRBJ2-2	-	CSARAPRGDTGELFF	TGCAGTGCTAGAGCTCCCAGGGGGGACACCGGGGAGCTGTTTTTT
-	TRBV6-1	TRBJ2-5	-	CASSISRVGLEKTQYF	TGTGCCAGCAGCATTAGCAGGGTAGGATTGGAAAAGACCCAGTACTTC
TRBD1	TRBV6-1	TRBJ2-2	-	CASTPWPGGQTGELFF	TGTGCCAGCACCCCTTGGCCAGGGGGCCAAACCGGGGAGCTGTTTTTT
-	TRBV20-1	TRBJ2-7	-	CSAPGNPLGEQYF	TGCAGTGCCCCGGGGAATCCGCTGGGCGAGCAGTACTTC
TRBD1	TRBV12-3/TRBV12-4	TRBJ2-2	-	CASSLDRGETGELFF	TGTGCCAGCAGTTTGGACAGGGGTGAGACCGGGGAGCTGTTTTTT
-	TRBV6-5	TRBJ1-5	few	CASSFERGQPQHF	TGTGCCAGCAGTTTTGAACGGGGCCAGCCCCAGCATTTT
-	TRBV7-2	TRBJ2-2	-	CASSLIRGGTGELFF	TGTGCCAGCAGCTTAATTCGGGGCGGCACCGGGGAGCTGTTTTTT
-	TRBV2	TRBJ1-6	-	CASAARPPLHF	TGTGCCAGCGCGGCAAGACCACCCCTCCACTTT
TRBD1	TRBV30	TRBJ2-5	-	CAWAVQGPNRVTQYF	TGTGCCTGGGCCGTACAGGGGCCCAACAGGGTTACCCAGTACTTC